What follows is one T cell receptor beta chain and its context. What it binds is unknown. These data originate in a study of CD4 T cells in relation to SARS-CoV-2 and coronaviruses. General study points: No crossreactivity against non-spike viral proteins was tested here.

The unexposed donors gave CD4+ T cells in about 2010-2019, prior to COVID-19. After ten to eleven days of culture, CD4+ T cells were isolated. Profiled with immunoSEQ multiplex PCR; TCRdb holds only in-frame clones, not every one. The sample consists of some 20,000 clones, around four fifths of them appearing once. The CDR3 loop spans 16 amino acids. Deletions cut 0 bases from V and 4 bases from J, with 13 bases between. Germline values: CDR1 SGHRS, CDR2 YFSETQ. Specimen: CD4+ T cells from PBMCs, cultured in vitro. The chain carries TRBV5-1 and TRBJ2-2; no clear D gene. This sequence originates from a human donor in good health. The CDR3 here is CASSLESGPSTGELFF. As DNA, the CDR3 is TGCGCCAGCAGCTTGGAATCCGGGCCAAGCACCGGGGAGCTGTTTTTT.